Below, one T cell receptor (beta chain) is given with its context. Its target is unknown. Assay used: immunoSEQ multiplex PCR; TCRdb lists only in-frame clones, some missing. Of about 140,000 clones listed, 70% to 90% are singletons. The record originates from a study of T cell responses to AZD1222 COVID-19 vaccine. For the study at large: The study pooled second doses at about 4 or about 12 weeks. Study-level results: Donors, mostly white British, included more females; clonal diversity was possibly underestimated. At study baseline, merely over 5 AZD1222 recipients were seropositive. Spike-specific TCR breadth and depth grew following two AZD1222 doses.

This CDR3 is built from 14 residues. Germline-derived CDR1 and CDR2 are SQVTM and ANQGSEA. The V segment lost 3 bases and the J segment 6 bases; nucleotides outside the gene matches: 4. The sample in question was peripheral blood, obtained on day 0 of AZD1222 vaccination. This clonotype was sampled from an adult in good health. The gene calls are TRBV29-1 and TRBJ2-1; TRBD1 aligns across 11 bases. DNA of the CDR3: TGCAGCGTTGACCGCGGGACAGGGGGCAATGAGCAGTTCTTC. Protein sequence: CSVDRGTGGNEQFF.